The source of this T cell receptor beta chain is a study of cytomegalovirus exposure and HLA in healthy donors. Study results and limitations: Most of the TCR beta V segments (in an earlier analysis) were productive either about 90% or about 30% of the time.

This clone showed up just once. Antigen unknown. It was with 60 Vbeta and 13 Jbeta primers that the PCR ran. Generated by immunoSEQ multiplex PCR, the TCRdb table keeps only in-frame clones and is missing some. Counted here are more than 100,000 clones, 77% occurring once; the ten biggest clones make up around 3.9%. Germline V gene lookup returns CDR1 MNHEY and CDR2 SVGAGI. CDR3 size: 16 residues. Unmatched junction bases numbered 8, after V lost 2 bases and J lost 4 bases. This chain uses TRBV6-5 with TRBJ2-7; 10 nucleotides match TRBD1. The source is a human donor in good health. What was sequenced was PBMCs. The CDR3 DNA is TGTGCCAGCAGTTACGCCCCCGGGACAGGGGTGTACGAGCAGTACTTC. It yields the protein CASSYAPGTGVYEQYF.